Below, 20 T cell receptor beta chains from the same sample are listed, as sequenced in a study of metastatic and nonmetastatic thyroid tumors. MiXCR re-clonotyped the PCR reads for TCRdb. The sample records 6,500 to 8,500 clones, about 29% being singletons. Thyroid surgery was preceded by no treatment in any patient. The material sequenced was tumor tissue. These receptors came from a female donor with papillary thyroid cancer or a benign thyroid nodule (not recorded which). Some clones in this sample may be carry-over from other donors' samples.

The genes are TRBV5-1 and TRBJ1-5; no firm D call. V dropped 0 bases and J dropped 6 bases, with 7 bases sitting between them. The germline V gene has CDR1 SGHRS and CDR2 YFSETQ. CDR3 length: 13 amino acids. CDR3 sequence (DNA): TGCGCCAGCAGCTTGGAGGTCGGTCAGCCCCAGCATTTT. Its protein is CASSLEVGQPQHF.

V and J are TRBV11-2 and TRBJ2-2; possibly TRBD2 for D (6 bases). Germline CDR1 is SGHAT and CDR2 is FQNNGV. This CDR3 spans 14 amino acids. Trimming stripped 4 bases from V and 13 bases from J, with 19 bases between. The CDR3 region has the DNA TGTGCCAGCAGCTCCTCGACTAGACCGTGGGGGCTGTTTTTT. Its translation: CASSSSTRPWGLFF.

The genes are TRBV5-1 and TRBJ2-1; D is unresolved. Germline assignment: CDR1 SGHRS and CDR2 YFSETQ. V was shortened by 4 bases and J by 15 bases, with 23 bases between the two germline ends. CDR3 size: 14 residues. In nucleotides, the CDR3 is TGCGCCAGCAGCACCGGCACAGCATCGACAAAATGGTTCTTC. Its protein is CASSTGTASTKWFF. The complete variable domain, with remaining parts taken from reference TRBV5-1 and TRBJ2-1, reads KAGVTQTPRYLIKTRGQQVTLSCSPISGHRSVSWYQQTPGQGLQFLFEYFSETQRNKGNFPGRFSGRQFSNSRSEMNVSTLELGDSALYLCASSTGTASTKWFFGPGTRLTVL.

The sample holds a few counts of this clone. The junction departs from germline at one end; a sequencing error may be responsible. The chain links TRBV6-4 to TRBJ2-7; maybe TRBD2 (5 bases). The CDR3 is 15 residues long. CDR1 and CDR2 (germline): MRHNA, SNTAGT. The CDR3 coding sequence is TGTGCCATCAGTGCGAATAGCGTGGGAACCTACGAGCAGTACTTC. Amino acid sequence: CAISANSVGTYEQYF.

The V and J genes are TRBV20-1 and TRBJ1-5; no firm D call. Trimming cost V 1 base and J 5 bases, with 6 bases left between them. This CDR3 has 12 residues. In germline, CDR1 is DFQATT, CDR2 SNEGSKA (reference sequence). In DNA, the CDR3 is TGCAGTGCTAGAGTAGGTGATCAGCCCCAGCATTTT. Amino acid sequence: CSARVGDQPQHF.

This chain uses TRBV5-1 with TRBJ1-1; 7 bases line up with TRBD1. The V segment lost 4 bases and the J segment 4 bases; nucleotides outside the gene matches: 10. Germline lookup yields CDR1 SGHRS and CDR2 YFSETQ. This CDR3 has 15 amino acids. Here the CDR3 DNA reads TGCGCCAGCAGCCTCGATACAGGGGCGGGCACTGAAGCTTTCTTT. Translated: CASSLDTGAGTEAFF. The entire variable domain, with the rest obtained from reference TRBV5-1 and TRBJ1-1, is as follows: KAGVTQTPRYLIKTRGQQVTLSCSPISGHRSVSWYQQTPGQGLQFLFEYFSETQRNKGNFPGRFSGRQFSNSRSEMNVSTLELGDSALYLCASSLDTGAGTEAFFGQGTRLTVV.

A few counts support this clone. As DNA, the CDR3 is TGTGCCAGCAGTGAAGCCCGACTAGCGGGGGGGAATGCAGATACGCAGTATTTT. The encoded protein is CASSEARLAGGNADTQYF. The genes are TRBV6-1 and TRBJ2-3; 14 bases agree with TRBD2. Germline assignment: CDR1 MNHNS and CDR2 SASEGT. V shed 0 bases and J 4 bases; nucleotides not matched to a gene: 6. CDR3 length: 18 residues.

This clone was detected only a few times. The rearrangement joins TRBV6-2 or TRBV6-3 to TRBJ1-5; D remains ambiguous. Deletions cut 3 bases from V and 0 bases from J, with 15 bases between. The CDR3 has 17 amino acids. Germline lookup yields CDR1 MNHEY and CDR2 SVGEGT. The CDR3 is CASSYLGGDYSNQPQHF. DNA of the CDR3: TGTGCCAGCAGTTATTTAGGAGGAGATTATAGCAATCAGCCCCAGCATTTT.

This clone was detected many times. The V and J genes are TRBV6-1 and TRBJ1-6, with a weak D call TRBD1 (5 bases). The CDR3 is made up of 14 amino acids. Trimming removed 2 bases at V and 6 bases at J, with 8 bases between. Germline V gene sequence: CDR1 MNHNS, CDR2 SASEGT. This CDR3 reads CASSELGGNSPLHF. The CDR3 DNA reads as TGTGCCAGCAGTGAACTCGGGGGTAATTCACCCCTCCACTTT.

By frequency in the sample, this clone is medium-sized. The rearrangement uses TRBV24-1 and TRBJ2-3, with 7 bases lining up with TRBD1. The CDR3 consists of 20 residues. In germline, CDR1 is KGHDR, CDR2 SFDVKD. Trimming took 4 bases from V and 1 from J; bases not matched to a gene: 19. The CDR3 DNA reads TGTGCCACCAGTGACTCATTCGCCGGGACAGAATTATTGGGCACAGATACGCAGTATTTT. This sequence encodes CATSDSFAGTELLGTDTQYF.

In its sample, this clone was seen a few times. The rearrangement joins TRBV6-1 to TRBJ2-2, with 10 bases aligning to TRBD2. This CDR3 region has 15 residues. J lost 4 bases, V lost 10 bases, and 9 bases had no gene match. Germline loops: CDR1 MNHNS, CDR2 SASEGT. The CDR3 sequence: CATQRTSGTTGELFF. CDR3 nucleotides: TGTGCCACTCAGAGGACTAGCGGAACCACCGGGGAGCTGTTTTTT.

The chain is built from TRBV7-2 and TRBJ2-7; 7 nucleotides agree with TRBD2. V lost 6 bases to trimming and J lost 2 bases; unmatched junction nucleotides: 10. The length of the CDR3 is 15 residues. Germline assignment: CDR1 SGHTA and CDR2 FQGNSA. CDR3 DNA: TGTGCCAGCAGTCCCCGGGGCGGGAGTACCTACGAGCAGTACTTC. This gives the protein CASSPRGGSTYEQYF. Using reference TRBV7-2 and TRBJ2-7 for the parts outside the CDR3, the full variable domain is GAGVSQSPSNKVTEKGKDVELRCDPISGHTALYWYRQSLGQGLEFLIYFQGNSAPDKSGLPSDRFSAERTGGSVSTLTIQRTQQEDSAVYLCASSPRGGSTYEQYFGPGTRLTVT.

The chain joins TRBV10-1 to TRBJ2-7; the match to TRBD1 covers 8 bases. The J segment lost 3 bases and the V segment lost 6 bases, leaving 7 bases of the junction unmatched. This CDR3 is built from 14 residues. Germline V gene data show CDR1 as WNHNN and CDR2 as SYGVQD (reference sequence). CDR3 residues: CASSNGQGFYEQYF. CDR3 sequence (DNA): TGCGCCAGCAGCAACGGACAGGGCTTCTACGAGCAGTACTTC.

This clone was seen more than once but under ten times. In the same sample, other DNA sequences code for this CDR3. This chain joins TRBV29-1 and TRBJ2-7, with 9 bases that match TRBD1. This CDR3 has 13 residues. The V gene's germline CDR1 is SQVTM and CDR2 ANQGSEA. V was clipped by 6 bases and J by 2 bases; unmatched bases: 5. The CDR3, as DNA: TGCAGCGTACCGGGACAGGGAGCCTACGAGCAGTACTTC. The encoded protein is CSVPGQGAYEQYF.

The rearrangement joins TRBV3-1 to TRBJ1-5; D is undetermined. With 1 base removed from V and 7 bases from J, the gap between germline ends came to 8 bases. This CDR3 contains 13 residues. Germline loops: CDR1 LGHDT, CDR2 YNNKEL (reference sequence). Written as DNA, the CDR3 is TGTGCCAGCAGCCAAGGCACAGACCAGCCCCAGCATTTT. Its protein product is CASSQGTDQPQHF.

This clone was counted only a few times. The rearrangement links TRBV6-1 to TRBJ1-4; D is uncertain. Germline assignment: CDR1 MNHNS and CDR2 SASEGT. The CDR3 consists of 13 residues. Trimming stripped 1 base from V and 7 bases from J, with 7 bases between. CDR3 DNA: TGTGCCAGCAGTGAAGAGGGCTTTGAAAAACTGTTTTTT. Its protein product is CASSEEGFEKLFF.

This clone came up a few times. The chain recombines TRBV2 with TRBJ2-7, with TRBD1 matching 8 bases. This CDR3 has 14 amino acids. In germline, CDR1 is SNHLY, CDR2 FYNNEI. The ends lost 5 bases at V and 3 bases at J; junction bases unmatched: 6. Written as DNA, the CDR3 is TGTGCCAGCAGTTGGCAGGGGGCCGTCTACGAGCAGTACTTC. It specifies CASSWQGAVYEQYF.

This chain uses TRBV5-6 with TRBJ2-1, with 8 bases that match TRBD1. V lost 1 base to trimming and J lost 10 bases; unmatched junction nucleotides: 10. Germline CDR1 SGHDT, CDR2 YYEEEE. The CDR3 is made up of 15 amino acids. The CDR3 sequence is CASSLTTGGLEEQFF. The DNA for the CDR3 is TGTGCCAGCAGCTTGACCACAGGGGGGCTAGAGGAGCAGTTCTTC.

About this clone itself: At one of its ends the junction is not consistent with the germline gene, which may arise from a read error. The DNA of the CDR3 is TGTGCCAGCAGCCGTGGAGCGGGGGGCGGAGCCCACACAGGTACGCAGTATTTT. Its translation is CASSRGAGGGAHTGTQYF. The chain combines TRBV11-2 with TRBJ2-3; 9 bases line up with TRBD2. The CDR3 loop spans 18 amino acids. CDR1 SGHAT and CDR2 FQNNGV come from the germline V gene.

This clone came up a few times. V gene TRBV30 combines with J gene TRBJ1-6; no definite D call. The CDR3 is made up of 14 amino acids. Germline values: CDR1 GTSNPN, CDR2 SVGIG (reference sequence). V dropped 0 bases and J dropped 7 bases, with 10 bases sitting between them. DNA for the CDR3: TGTGCCTGGAGTGTAGTAGGAGGGAATTCACCCCTCCACTTT. This codes for CAWSVVGGNSPLHF.